The T cell receptor (beta chain) described here comes from a study of beta chain features in type 1 diabetes. Study-wide points: Whether TCRB rearrangement is influenced by HLA type was left unresolved in this analysis. Moderate but significant shortening of TCRB CDR3s was recorded in all four CD4+ subsets from Type 1 diabetes patients. A greater similarity of naive, central memory and Treg TCRB repertoires was seen among patients than among healthy donors.

Reverse transcribing all isolated RNA meant expressed TCRB transcripts were sequenced. The study sequenced naive, central memory and regulatory T cell samples to an average of around 3.4 million reads. The assay was immunoSEQ multiplex PCR, and TCRdb's table has in-frame clones only and misses some. The sample yields approximately 280,000 clones, about 15% seen once. Of note for this clone: Its cognate antigen is unknown.

CDR3 length: 16 residues. V gave up 5 bases and J gave up 5 bases, with 21 bases separating them. Germline V lookup: CDR1 SGHNT, CDR2 YYREEE (reference sequence). J is TRBJ2-3 and V is TRBV5-4; TRBD1 might be the D (6 bases). The sequenced sample was naive CD4+ T cells from blood. The clonotype comes from a man younger than 35 with type 1 diabetes. CDR3 nucleotides: TGTGCCAGCAGGGATAAACAGGGTGAAGGTGGAGATACGCAGTATTTT. Translated, it gives CASRDKQGEGGDTQYF.